The entry that follows covers one T cell receptor (beta chain) sequence. It lacks a known antigen. Base quality data are lacking; no much larger clone is found one base away. The sample is drawn from a study of cytomegalovirus exposure and HLA in healthy donors (dated by TCRdb to 2017 to 2019). In terms of the full investigation: An earlier analysis of 587 of the donors reported 276 Gb of sequence data and 95 million to 140 million unique TCR beta sequences obtained from around 170 million T cells. The study used immunosequencing to profile the T cell repertoires of approximately 650 subjects and linked those repertoires to cytomegalovirus serostatus. Donor age, sex, ethnicity and CMV serostatus were compiled together with the repertoire data. To study patterns of TCR occurrence, a later analysis re-analyzed previously published TCR beta repertoires from 700 or so donors and added high-resolution HLA genotyping. In the later analysis, no new phenotypic data were used to find candidate immune exposures; instead, reliance was placed on TCR beta sequences and their occurrence across donors. A handful of DR-DQ haplotypes were handled as single units for association and clustering because linkage in the cohort was strong. HLA typing covered class I and class II loci at four-digit resolution. A later genetic analysis took genome-wide SNP genotypes for about three fifths of the 666 donors and used that subset as a discovery cohort. High-throughput TCR immunosequencing, statistical association of individual TCRs with disease status, and machine learning were combined to predict cytomegalovirus infection status. Among 398 genotyped donors of the cohort, an average of approximately 230,000 unique TCR beta nucleotide sequences were sequenced per donor, 15% to 20% of them non-productive. Every repertoire in the discovery cohort had been generated on one and the same sequencing platform. An early release covering more than 500 HLA-typed donors comprised 250 to 350 gigabases of sequencing data and 85 million to 100 million unique TCR sequences. A separate validation cohort of 100 to 150 different subjects was used in addition to the approximately 640-subject first cohort. The number of donors typed differed by locus, with about 629-640 for A, B, C, DRB1 and DQB1, around 520 for DQA1, over 600 for DPA1, and over 400 for DPB1. In an earlier analysis of roughly 580 of the donors, high-throughput TCR beta sequencing was used to judge whether each TCR beta V gene segment behaved as functional or pseudogenic. The study aimed to test whether signatures of past pathogen exposure could be identified by cataloging public T cell receptors. Of the 398 genotyped donors, about 80% fell in the genetic ancestry cluster associated with self-reported Caucasian donors. Beyond this particular receptor, the publication reports: A cluster of highly shared sequence variants was judged likely to represent a technical artifact of the sequencing pipeline. A further reported finding was that TCR beta sequences accurately predicted the HLA-A and HLA-B alleles for most subjects in the first cohort. For the cohort, immune exposure information was limited to CMV serostatus. In a later analysis, more than 15,000 TCR beta sequences were associated with specific HLA alleles at a false discovery rate of 0.05. In a later genetic analysis, a missense DCLRE1C variant was associated with V-gene and J-gene trimming of TCR beta chains, and the association was replicated in an independent cohort. In a later analysis, the rate of TCR association differed among HLA loci, with DRB1 alleles having the most associated TCRs and HLA-C alleles having the fewest. According to a later analysis, most CMV-associated TCR beta chains appeared to be HLA-restricted, and the HLA associations seemed to be driven largely by CMV exposure. Because counts were too low, under 20 rarely observed V segments, including chromosome 9 orphons, were left out of the earlier analysis of 500 to 650 of the donors. The authors suggested that the approach could potentially be generalized to other disease states and immunological phenotypes. Because some donors lacked HLA typing at each locus, the association tests relied only on the typed subset. Linkage disequilibrium might explain the correlated functional status among segregating V segments, but an unknown experimental factor could not be ruled out. Across donors, most TCR sequences were observed very rarely, whereas some public TCRs were present in many individuals. Sequencing depth was assumed to be roughly uniform across donors in the presence/absence analyses, though that assumption may not hold. In an earlier analysis of some 500 of the donors, most TCR beta V segments appeared in productive rearrangements about 87% or about 30% of the time, broadly matching IMGT annotations. In a later analysis, HLA-associated TCR beta chains were found to be more clonally expanded and to have lower generation probabilities than equally common non-associated chains. According to a later genetic analysis, donors in an Asian-associated ancestry cluster had fewer N-insertions in productive TCRs than the approximately 670-donor mean. The classifier was reported to diagnose cytomegalovirus status with high specificity and sensitivity in both the original and validation cohorts. In this cohort, only TCR beta chains were sequenced, and detectable features were limited by the absence of alpha or paired-chain data. Strong co-occurrence of HLA alleles, especially DR and DQ, made assigning TCR associations to individual alleles difficult. Three of the identified cytomegalovirus-associated TCR beta chains were confirmed in vitro to be specific for cytomegalovirus antigens. A later analysis reported that several top co-occurrence clusters appeared linked to parvovirus B19, influenza, CMV and Epstein-Barr virus. The study listed 164 TCR beta chains as associated with cytomegalovirus. Some IMGT-functional V segments, including TRBV6-2 and TRBV6-3, could not be told apart with the 87-base-pair reads, so those segments were excluded.

Libraries were constructed by the immunoSEQ multiplex PCR assay. For the multiplex PCR, a mixture combining 60 forward primers for TCR Vbeta segments and 13 reverse primers for TCR Jbeta segments was used. The CDR3 region of rearranged TCR beta genes was amplified from genomic DNA with a multiplex PCR assay. The amplified TCR beta libraries were sequenced on the Illumina HiSeq System as 87-base-pair reads. The original methods were these. A later analysis counted about 80 million unique TCR beta chains across the roughly 700 repertoires, and 9 million to 14 million of these chains were shared by at least two donors. Raw reads were error-corrected and collapsed into unique sequences with a nearest-neighbor algorithm that merged closely related sequences to remove PCR and sequencing errors. CDR3 sequences were aligned to IMGT reference sequences to assign V, D and J gene segments. For a sequence to be retained, a match of at least six nucleotides to both a V gene segment and a J gene segment was required. A rearrangement was called productive if the CDR3 had no stop codons and remained in frame with V and J, and every other rearrangement was called non-productive. CDR3 was defined according to IMGT convention as the region running from the second conserved V-encoded cysteine to the conserved J-encoded phenylalanine. Sequences without an unambiguous match to a single V gene segment were excluded from the earlier analysis of 450 to 750 of the donors. In an earlier analysis of some 590 of the donors, a V segment was called functional when productive rearrangements were above 56.7%, and segregating when the standard deviation between donors exceeded 5%. A statistical classification framework was built to diagnose cytomegalovirus status from the catalog of TCR beta chain sequences. A later analysis assigned V and J genes by comparing TCR nucleotide sequences with IMGT/GENE-DB human TR gene sequences. Using the TCRdist pipeline, a later analysis assigned CDR3 sequences along with most-parsimonious VDJ recombination scenarios. In a later analysis, every TCR beta chain was defined by the combination of its CDR3 amino acid sequence and its V-gene family, and reads without a unique V-gene family were dropped. As a way to deal with suspected cross-contamination and a sequencing artifact, a later analysis dropped hundreds of nucleotide sequences that were highly shared and had low generation probability. A later analysis calculated a clonal expansion index for each public chain from normalized within-repertoire ranks of inferred template counts. In a later analysis, generation probabilities were computed using a VDJ recombination model fitted to out-of-frame rearrangements, and the results were checked against IGoR. In a later analysis, TCR-TCR, TCR-HLA and TCR-CMV co-occurrence was scored with hypergeometric tests, and a repertoire-size bias correction was applied to TCR pairs. To estimate false discovery rates, a later analysis permuted the HLA or CMV assignments 20 times. In a later analysis, co-occurring TCRs were grouped using DBSCAN, with TCRdist sequence similarity added in when clustering inside HLA-allele-positive subsets. Repertoires with fewer than 30,000 or more than 120,000 public chains, plus five repertoires with anomalous nucleotide sharing, were excluded from co-occurrence clustering. Imported from immuneACCESS, the table was reduced by TCRdb to in-frame sequences with V and J called. These copies leave out some clones; in studies compared against another copy, an unresolved V gene accounts for under half, and the cause of the remainder is not known. V and J calls and clone size follow that table, whereas D and trimming were derived from the DNA. Present in this sample are tens of thousands of clones, just under 80% of which were seen just once. The ten largest make up under 4% of the sample.

The trim is 4 bases for V and 4 bases for J, with a gap of 14 bases between the germline ends. Sequences SGHTA (CDR1) and FQGNSA (CDR2) are obtained from the germline V gene. The CDR3, from cysteine to phenylalanine, totals 15 residues. Solely the CDR3 DNA is kept, with 45 bases framed from the first base. The cohort was made up of 500 to 850 healthy bone marrow donors. At the time of sampling, all cohort members were nominally healthy, though unrecorded immune exposures were likely present. The donor tested CMV seronegative and was one of the 352 seronegative cohort members. A peripheral blood sample was provided by each donor, and peripheral blood mononuclear cells were used for TCR beta sequencing. The Qiagen DNeasy Blood Extraction Kit was used to extract genomic DNA from the blood cell samples.

The chain was built from TRBV7-2 and TRBJ1-5; TRBD1 is a weak D gene call, 6 bases matching. Sequences were obtained from PBMCs. The source is a woman between 40 and 50 years old in good health and CMV-seronegative. The sequenced DNA is TGTGCCAGCAGCTCCCGGTGGGGGCCGAATCAGCCCCAGCATTTT. Its protein product is CASSSRWGPNQPQHF.